The clone carrying this T cell receptor beta chain was counted between two and nine times. Its antigen remains unknown. The data belong to a study of cytomegalovirus exposure and HLA in healthy donors. General study findings and limits: Listed as cytomegalovirus-associated were 150 or so TCR beta chains. A later analysis reportedly found that, within productive TCRs, an Asian-associated ancestry cluster had fewer N-insertions than the mean observed across the approximately 660 donors.

The V end was cut by 5 bases, the J end by 2 bases, with 15 bases between. Germline V lookup: CDR1 GTSNPN, CDR2 SVGIG (reference sequence). This CDR3 contains 14 residues. Both 60 Vbeta primers and 13 Jbeta primers went into the PCR. Assay used: immunoSEQ multiplex PCR; TCRdb lists only in-frame clones, some missing. The sample has about 42,000 clones, roughly half seen once. This clonotype was obtained from a human donor in good health. Material: PBMCs. The V gene is TRBV30, the J gene TRBJ1-1, with a tentative D call TRBD1 (6 bases). The CDR3 is CAWDTGPPNTEAFF. Written as DNA, the CDR3 is TGTGCCTGGGATACAGGGCCGCCAAACACTGAAGCTTTCTTT.